This T cell receptor (beta chain) came from a study of metastatic and nonmetastatic thyroid tumors. Study as a whole: Malignant thyroid and benign thyroid patients provided blood and tumor or nodule tissue whose repertoires were compared.

Trimming cost V 6 bases and J 7 bases; bases outside gene matches: 20. The CDR3 contains 17 residues. Many counts were recorded for this clone. TCRdb reassembled clones from the PCR reads with MiXCR. The sample shows about 32,000 clones, roughly 7.1% of them seen only once. The entire patient cohort was treatment-naive prior to thyroid surgery. The sequenced material came from blood. This chain connects TRBV12-3 or TRBV12-4 to TRBJ2-5, with 7 positions matching TRBD1. The source of this sequence is a female donor with papillary thyroid cancer or a benign thyroid nodule (not recorded which). Some clones in this sample may be carry-over from other donors' samples. The CDR3 sequence is CASSLRATGATGGTQYF. CDR3 nucleotide sequence: TGTGCCAGCAGCCTACGGGCTACAGGGGCGACAGGAGGGACCCAGTACTTC.